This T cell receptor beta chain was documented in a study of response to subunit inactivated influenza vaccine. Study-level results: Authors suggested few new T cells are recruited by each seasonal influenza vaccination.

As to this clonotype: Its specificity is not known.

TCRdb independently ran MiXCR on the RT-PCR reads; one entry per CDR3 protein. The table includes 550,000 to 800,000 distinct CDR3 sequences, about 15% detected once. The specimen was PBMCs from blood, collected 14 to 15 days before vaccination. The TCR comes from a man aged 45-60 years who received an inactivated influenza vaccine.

CDR3 amino acids: CASSSSLHIGLTPYEQYF. CDR3 DNA sequence: TGTGCCAGCAGTTCCAGCCTTCATATCGGATTAACGCCCTACGAGCAGTACTTC. This rearrangement joins TRBV12-3 or TRBV12-4 to TRBJ2-7; D gene uncertain. This CDR3 is 18 amino acids long. V was trimmed by 4 bases and J by 2 bases, leaving 24 bases between them.